This TCR beta chain was sequenced during a study of cytomegalovirus exposure and HLA in healthy donors. The V and J ends lost 3 bases and 5 bases, in that order; junction bases with no gene match: 2. The CDR3 extends over 13 amino acids. Per germline, CDR1 MDHEN and CDR2 SYDVKM. About this clone itself: What it binds is unknown.

Study-wide points: Among the CMV-associated chains, a few were confirmed in vitro as specific for CMV antigens. Researchers catalogued approximately 170 TCR beta chains as cytomegalovirus-associated. Reportedly, cytomegalovirus status was diagnosed with high sensitivity and specificity.

The repertoire was sequenced with immunoSEQ multiplex PCR; TCRdb's copy has only in-frame clones and lacks some. Found here are 90,000 to 130,000 clones, 88% of them singletons; the top ten hold roughly 1.4%. The origin of this receptor is a woman under 40 in good health and CMV-seropositive. Sequencing used PBMCs. The chain links TRBV28 to TRBJ1-2, with 8 bases identical to TRBD1. The CDR3 nucleotides are TGTGCCAGCAGTTTTCGACAGGGGTATGGCTACACCTTC. Its translation: CASSFRQGYGYTF.